Shown below are 14 T cell receptor beta chains from a single sample sequenced in a study of T cells in Graves' hyperthyroidism and ophthalmopathy. Amplification of TCR beta CDR3 regions was performed using RNA transcripts as template. A set of HTBI primers served as the primers for a first-round RT-PCR of the TCR CDR3. Using its own MiXCR run on the multiplex PCR reads, TCRdb lists one record per CDR3 protein. The profile shows about 290,000 distinct CDR3 sequences, around 15% of them singletons. Source material: blood. Every receptor here comes from a woman aged 40 to 49 with Graves' hyperthyroidism.

This clonotype was recorded at least ten times. This chain joins TRBV6-1 and TRBJ1-5; the D gene is possibly TRBD1 (6 bases). The germline V gene has CDR1 MNHNS and CDR2 SASEGT. The V end lost 7 bases, the J end lost 0 bases, and 25 bases lay between the germline ends. The CDR3 runs 19 residues. CDR3 amino acids: CASKGSIFEGGNSNQPQHF. The CDR3 DNA reads as TGTGCCAGCAAAGGGTCAATTTTTGAGGGGGGGAATAGCAATCAGCCCCAGCATTTT.

Concerning this clonotype: A junction end diverges from the germline sequence, so it may reflect a read error. The chain couples TRBV7-8 to TRBJ2-1, with 9 bases lining up with TRBD2. The CDR3 has 15 residues. The V gene's germline CDR1 is SGHVS and CDR2 FQNEAQ. CDR3 sequence (DNA): TGTGCCAGCAGTTTAGAAATTAGCGGGAGCAGTGAGCAGTTCTTC. Protein: CASSLEISGSSEQFF.

This clonotype was seen ten or more times. This rearrangement joins TRBV6-1 to TRBJ2-1; TRBD2 matches at 8 bases. V lost 5 bases and J lost 0; bases outside the gene matches: 3. The germline V gene encodes CDR1 MNHNS and CDR2 SASEGT. The CDR3 is made up of 15 amino acids. Here the CDR3 DNA reads TGTGCCAGCAGTATTAGCGGGAACTCCTACAATGAGCAGTTCTTC. Translating gives CASSISGNSYNEQFF.

The chain combines TRBV2 with TRBJ2-1; a possible D gene is TRBD2 (5 bases). V was cut by 5 bases and J by 0 bases, with 14 bases left in between. CDR1 and CDR2 from the germline V gene are SNHLY and FYNNEI. The CDR3 contains 16 residues. CDR3 nucleotides: TGTGCCAGCAGTCTCTATTTCGCGGGCTCCTACAATGAGCAGTTCTTC. Its protein product is CASSLYFAGSYNEQFF. The entire variable domain, with the rest obtained from reference TRBV2 and TRBJ2-1, is as follows: EPEVTQTPSHQVTQMGQEVILRCVPISNHLYFYWYRQILGQKVEFLVSFYNNEISEKSEIFDDQFSVERPDGSNFTLKIRSTKLEDSAMYFCASSLYFAGSYNEQFFGPGTRLTVL.

V usage is TRBV6-1 and J usage is TRBJ1-1; D is perhaps TRBD1 (6 bases). The V gene's germline CDR1 is MNHNS and CDR2 SASEGT. V was trimmed by 4 bases and J by 8 bases, leaving 8 bases between them. This CDR3 contains 11 residues. CDR3 bases: TGTGCCAGCAGTGCGGACAGAGAAGCTTTCTTT. The encoded protein is CASSADREAFF.

This clonotype showed up many times. The J gene is TRBJ2-1, the V gene TRBV7-2; no firm D call. Germline-derived CDR1 and CDR2 are SGHTA and FQGNSA. This CDR3 is 13 amino acids long. Between the trimmed V and J ends, which lost 3 bases and 6 bases, there was a span of 9 bases. This CDR3 reads CASSFEVSNEQFF. CDR3 sequence (DNA): TGTGCCAGCAGCTTTGAAGTAAGCAATGAGCAGTTCTTC.

The chain is built from TRBV12-3 or TRBV12-4 and TRBJ2-6; TRBD1 aligns across 8 bases. Losses at the gene ends were 5 bases for V and 0 bases for J; bases not matched to a gene: 6. This CDR3 contains 17 residues. The CDR3 DNA reads as TGTGCCAGCAGTCAACCGACAGGGGCCTCTGGGGCCAACGTCCTGACTTTC. It translates to CASSQPTGASGANVLTF.

This chain joins TRBV4-1 and TRBJ1-5; D might be TRBD1 (6 bases). Germline-derived CDR1 and CDR2 are MGHRA and YSYEKL. The V end was cut by 0 bases, the J end by 7 bases, with 22 bases between. This CDR3 comprises 18 residues. The CDR3 DNA follows: TGCGCCAGCAGCCAAGATCCCCCGGGGGGGAAGGGGGAACAGCCCCAGCATTTT. This codes for CASSQDPPGGKGEQPQHF.

The sample holds a few counts of this clonotype. The chain joins TRBV18 to TRBJ2-3; maybe TRBD2 (5 bases). The CDR3 spans 15 residues. V was cut by 3 bases and J by 3 bases, with 13 bases left in between. CDR1 and CDR2 from the germline V gene are KGHSH and LQKENI. The DNA for the CDR3 is TGTGCCAGCTCACCTCCGCCCAGAGGGACAGATACGCAGTATTTT. Residues: CASSPPPRGTDTQYF.

There are many counts of this clonotype. The chain combines TRBV28 with TRBJ2-5; D is uncertain. V was pared by 6 bases and J by 2 bases, with 22 bases between. This CDR3 is built from 17 residues. Germline CDR1 reads MDHEN; CDR2 reads SYDVKM. In nucleotides, the CDR3 is TGTGCCAGCAGGGCGACTCTTGCTAGGCGCCCTCAAGAGACCCAGTACTTC. Translated: CASRATLARRPQETQYF.

The chain combines TRBV24-1 with TRBJ1-4; TRBD1 aligns across 10 bases. This CDR3 is 14 amino acids long. Germline values: CDR1 KGHDR, CDR2 SFDVKD. Trimming took 2 bases from V and 10 from J; bases not matched to a gene: 3. The CDR3 loop is CATSDSRQGAKLFF. DNA for the CDR3: TGTGCCACCAGTGATTCCCGACAGGGGGCAAAACTGTTTTTT.

This clonotype was seen ten or more times. The chain recombines TRBV2 with TRBJ1-1; TRBD1 matches at 8 bases. V dropped 6 bases and J dropped 3; count of bases not matched to a gene: 6. This CDR3 spans 14 amino acids. Germline V gives CDR1 SNHLY, CDR2 FYNNEI. The CDR3 nucleotides read TGTGCCAGCAGCGGACAGGGTTGGGACACTGAAGCTTTCTTT. This encodes CASSGQGWDTEAFF. The full variable domain, with the rest looked up from reference TRBV2 and TRBJ1-1, is EPEVTQTPSHQVTQMGQEVILRCVPISNHLYFYWYRQILGQKVEFLVSFYNNEISEKSEIFDDQFSVERPDGSNFTLKIRSTKLEDSAMYFCASSGQGWDTEAFFGQGTRLTVV.

This clonotype was detected many times. The CDR3 protein is CASNPDSAGYEQFF. The CDR3 bases are TGTGCCAGCAATCCCGACAGCGCCGGTTATGAGCAGTTCTTC. The genes are TRBV6-1 and TRBJ2-1; D is possibly TRBD1 (5 bases). V was clipped by 7 bases and J by 8 bases, with 18 bases between them. The CDR3 loop spans 14 amino acids. The germline CDR1 and CDR2 sequences are MNHNS and SASEGT.

This clonotype was counted ten times or more. This chain joins TRBV12-3 or TRBV12-4 and TRBJ2-7; D is uncertain. The CDR3 has 12 residues. V lost 7 bases, J lost 0 bases, and 7 bases lay in between. The CDR3 here is CASTSFSYEQYF. Written as DNA, the CDR3 is TGTGCCAGCACCTCTTTCTCCTACGAGCAGTACTTC.